Detailed here is one T cell receptor beta chain. What antigen it recognizes has not been identified. Base qualities are missing; no much larger clone stands one base away. The sample belongs to a study of ipilimumab plus nivolumab after autologous stem cell transplantation listed by TCRdb under 2021. Notes on the research overall: The median number of doses received by trial patients was 5 for ipilimumab and roughly eight for nivolumab. Patients undergoing autologous transplant for high-risk diffuse large B cell lymphoma, mature T cell lymphoma, or multiple myeloma were enrolled in the trial. The intent-to-treat population of the trial was made up of under 40 patients. The DLBCL cohort included primary refractory and relapsed disease, with 18-month progression-free survival of approximately 83% and 30% respectively.

Library method: the immunoSEQ multiplex PCR assay. TCRdb took this table from immuneACCESS and kept in-frame rearrangements with V and J called. Such tables lack part of the clones; where checked against another copy, unresolved V genes explain under half of the gap, and the rest is unexplained. In all, the sample holds some 22,000 clones, and 70% to 80% of those were seen once. Of the sample, 20% to 25% is held by the ten largest clones. Checkpoint therapy began 14 to 28 days after autologous transplant, with ipilimumab given at 1 mg/kg intravenously on day 1 of selected weeks. Nivolumab was administered at 3 mg/kg intravenously on day 1 of weeks 1, 4, 7, 10, and every two weeks through week 26. Combined checkpoint inhibition with ipilimumab and nivolumab as consolidation after autologous stem cell transplantation was tested in a Phase Ib clinical trial. CDR1 and CDR2, per the germline V gene, are SGHTA and FQGNSA. The CDR3 holds 16 amino acids from the cysteine to the phenylalanine. Only the CDR3 portion is preserved as DNA: 48 bases, with reading frame beginning at the first base. Relative to germline, V is 5 bases shorter and J is 0 bases shorter, with 14 bases between their ends.

Broad study findings and their caveats: The authors concluded that, as post-transplant consolidation, combined checkpoint inhibition appeared tolerable. Per the authors, a biologic rationale for further study of the post-transplant checkpoint inhibition approach was offered by T cell receptor repertoire, regulatory T cell phenotype and gut microbiota profiles.

The sequence derives from a male donor with diffuse large B-cell lymphoma. The sequenced sample was PBMCs, obtained in a trial of ipilimumab plus nivolumab as post-transplant consolidation. In this chain, TRBV7-2 is recombined with TRBJ1-5; TRBD1 could be the D gene, as 6 bases match. The sequenced DNA is TGTGCCAGCAGCGTCAACCGGGACAATAGCAATCAGCCCCAGCATTTT. It translates as CASSVNRDNSNQPQHF.